The sequence of this T cell receptor beta chain was determined in a study of shared clonotypes between healthy human individuals. The CDR3 spans 13 residues. In germline, CDR1 is SNHLY, CDR2 FYNNEI. V was pared by 6 bases and J by 5 bases, with 4 bases of the junction left unmatched. This clone occurred a few times. Its antigen remains unknown. Generated by immunoSEQ multiplex PCR, the TCRdb table keeps only in-frame clones and is missing some. The table shows some 1.5 million clones, with around 97% occurring only once. General study findings and limits: In a few donors, around 5.5% of naive CD4 clonotypes appeared in common. Generally, estimated richness proved larger in naive subsets than it did in memory subsets. It was only blood that was sampled, and tissue repertoires likely differ. Clonotypes shared by all four donors outscored non-shared clonotypes in generation probability.

The genes are TRBV2 and TRBJ1-5, with 7 bases fitting TRBD1. The receptor comes from a man younger than 45 in good health. The sequencing sample was made of naive CD4+ T cells sorted from blood. Specified subset: CD45RA+ positively selected. CDR3 sequence: CASRSGGYQPQHF. In DNA form, the CDR3 reads TGTGCCAGCAGGTCAGGGGGTTATCAGCCCCAGCATTTT.